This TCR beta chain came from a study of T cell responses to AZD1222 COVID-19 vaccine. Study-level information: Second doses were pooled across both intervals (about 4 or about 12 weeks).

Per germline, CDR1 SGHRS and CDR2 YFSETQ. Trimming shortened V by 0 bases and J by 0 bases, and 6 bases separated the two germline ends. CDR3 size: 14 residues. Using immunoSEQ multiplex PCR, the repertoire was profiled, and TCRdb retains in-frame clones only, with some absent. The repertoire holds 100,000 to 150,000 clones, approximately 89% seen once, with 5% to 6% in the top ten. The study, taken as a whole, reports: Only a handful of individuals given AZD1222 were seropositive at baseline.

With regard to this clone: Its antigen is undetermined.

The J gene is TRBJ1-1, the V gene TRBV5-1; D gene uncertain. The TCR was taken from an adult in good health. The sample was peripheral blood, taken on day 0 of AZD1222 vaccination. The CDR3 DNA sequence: TGCGCCAGCAGCTTGGGGAATTTGAACACTGAAGCTTTCTTT. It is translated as CASSLGNLNTEAFF.